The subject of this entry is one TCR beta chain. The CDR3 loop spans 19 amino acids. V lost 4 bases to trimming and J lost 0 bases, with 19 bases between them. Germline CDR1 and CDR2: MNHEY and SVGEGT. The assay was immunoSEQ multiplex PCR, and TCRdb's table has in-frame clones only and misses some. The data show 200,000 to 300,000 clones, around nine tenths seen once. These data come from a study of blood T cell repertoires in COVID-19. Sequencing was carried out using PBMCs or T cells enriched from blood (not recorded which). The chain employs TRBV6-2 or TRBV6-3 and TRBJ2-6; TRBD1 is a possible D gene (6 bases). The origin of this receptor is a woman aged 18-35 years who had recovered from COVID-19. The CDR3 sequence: CASSSEDRYFLSGANVLTF. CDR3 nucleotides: TGTGCCAGCAGTTCTGAAGACAGGTACTTTCTCTCTGGGGCCAACGTCCTGACTTTC.